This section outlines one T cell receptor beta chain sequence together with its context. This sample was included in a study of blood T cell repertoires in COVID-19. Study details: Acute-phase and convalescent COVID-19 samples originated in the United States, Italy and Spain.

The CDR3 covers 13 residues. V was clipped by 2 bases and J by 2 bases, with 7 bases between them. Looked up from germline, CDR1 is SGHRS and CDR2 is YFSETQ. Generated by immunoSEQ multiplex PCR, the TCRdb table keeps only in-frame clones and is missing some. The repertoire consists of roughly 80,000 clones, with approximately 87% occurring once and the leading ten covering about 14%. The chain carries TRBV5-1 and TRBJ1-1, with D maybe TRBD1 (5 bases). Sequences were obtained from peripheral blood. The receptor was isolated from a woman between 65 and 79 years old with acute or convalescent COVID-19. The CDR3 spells CASSLRGNTEAFF. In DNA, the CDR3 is TGCGCCAGCAGCTTAAGGGGTAACACTGAAGCTTTCTTT.